Each of the 18 T cell receptor beta chains below was sequenced from the same sample in a study of T cell changes during pregnancy in multiple sclerosis. TCRdb keeps only in-frame clones here, not all; method: immunoSEQ multiplex PCR. Here the sample spans 50,000 or so clones, 80% to 90% being singletons. The material sequenced was CD8+ T cells from peripheral blood mononuclear cells, taken in the second trimester of pregnancy. The source of these receptors is a female donor with multiple sclerosis, enrolled in a pregnancy study.

The V and J genes are TRBV28 and TRBJ1-6; unclear D gene. Looked up from germline, CDR1 is MDHEN and CDR2 is SYDVKM. With 5 bases removed from V and 7 bases from J, the gap between germline ends came to 12 bases. This CDR3 has 14 residues. CDR3 region: CASSLRGSNSPLHF. CDR3 nucleotides: TGTGCCAGCAGTCTGCGGGGTAGCAATTCACCCCTCCACTTT.

CDR3 DNA: TGTGCCAGCAGCCGACGACAGGGGAAGCAGCCCCAGCATTTT. The encoded protein is CASSRRQGKQPQHF. J is TRBJ1-5 and V is TRBV7-8; 8 positions match TRBD1. The CDR3 runs to 14 residues. The V segment lost 5 bases and the J segment 7 bases; nucleotides outside the gene matches: 7. Germline values: CDR1 SGHVS, CDR2 FQNEAQ.

This chain uses TRBV30 with TRBJ1-1; possible D gene TRBD1, 6 bases. Germline CDR1 is GTSNPN and CDR2 is SVGIG (reference sequence). V lost 7 bases and J lost 4, with 10 bases in between. This CDR3 has 11 amino acids. The CDR3 nucleotides read TGTGCCTTCACAGGGACCACTGAAGCTTTCTTT. Amino acids: CAFTGTTEAFF.

This sequence joins TRBV20-1 and TRBJ1-4, with TRBD1 matching over 7 bases. Germline V lookup: CDR1 DFQATT, CDR2 SNEGSKA (reference sequence). CDR3 length: 9 residues. Losses at the gene ends were 6 bases for V and 14 bases for J; bases not matched to a gene: 3. Here the CDR3 DNA reads TGCAGTGCCGGGACAGTCCTGTTTTTT. Translating gives CSAGTVLFF.

In this sample, this clone turned up once. This chain uses TRBV10-1 with TRBJ1-3; D not certain. Trimming removed 5 bases from V and 5 bases from J, with 16 bases in between. CDR1 is WNHNN, CDR2 SYGVQD, per germline (reference sequence). The CDR3 sequence is 15 residues long. The CDR3 loop is CASSRVIARRNTIYF. The DNA of the CDR3 is TGCGCCAGCAGTCGAGTCATAGCTCGGAGAAACACCATATATTTT.

The chain employs TRBV5-5 and TRBJ2-1; 9 nucleotides align to TRBD2. The CDR3 consists of 15 residues. V gave up 1 base and J gave up 8 bases; unmatched junction bases: 7. From germline, CDR1 is SGHKS and CDR2 YYEKEE (reference sequence). For the CDR3, the DNA is TGTGCCAGCAGCTTGCAGCGGGAGGTCATCGATGAGCAGTTCTTC. Its translation: CASSLQREVIDEQFF.

The genes are TRBV11-2 and TRBJ2-7, with 9 bases lining up with TRBD1. The CDR3 sequence is 14 residues long. From germline, CDR1 is SGHAT and CDR2 FQNNGV. The trim removed 3 bases at V and 6 bases at J, leaving 6 bases unmatched. CDR3 sequence: CASSFSGTGREQYF. For the CDR3, the DNA is TGTGCCAGCAGCTTTTCCGGGACAGGGCGCGAGCAGTACTTC.

The V gene is TRBV19, the J gene TRBJ1-1; tentatively, D is TRBD1 (5 bases). CDR3 length equals 12 residues. V was trimmed by 3 bases and J by 6 bases, leaving 8 bases between them. CDR1 and CDR2 from the germline V gene are LNHDA and SQIVND (reference sequence). CDR3 nucleotides: TGTGCCAGTAGTATTGCAGGGTCTGAAGCTTTCTTT. Translated, it gives CASSIAGSEAFF.

This chain connects TRBV15 to TRBJ1-1; no clear D. V lost 0 bases and J 4 bases, leaving 9 bases between the germline ends. Per the germline V gene, CDR1 is LNHNV and CDR2 is YYDKDF (reference sequence). The CDR3 has 14 residues. For the CDR3, the DNA is TGTGCCACCAGCAGAGACAACCCGGGCACTGAAGCTTTCTTT. Translation: CATSRDNPGTEAFF.

CDR3 residues: CASSPGGEGQPQHF. The CDR3, as DNA: TGTGCCAGCAGTCCCGGGGGGGAAGGACAGCCCCAGCATTTT. The rearrangement joins TRBV6-5 to TRBJ1-5, with D possibly matching TRBD1 (5 bases). The CDR3 is made up of 14 amino acids. Trimming removed 5 bases from V and 7 bases from J, with 15 bases in between. CDR1 and CDR2 (germline): MNHEY, SVGAGI.

V is TRBV6-1 and J is TRBJ2-1; TRBD1 might be the D (6 bases). Germline CDR1 is MNHNS and CDR2 is SASEGT. CDR3 length equals 10 residues. The V gene lost 6 bases and the J gene lost 13 bases, with 10 bases spanning the gap. CDR3: CASSLTGQFF. The CDR3 nucleotides read TGTGCCAGCAGCCTGACAGGACAGTTCTTC.

This clone was counted a single time. The chain recombines TRBV15 with TRBJ2-3, with TRBD1 matching over 8 bases. Trimming took 5 bases from V and 3 from J; bases not matched to a gene: 7. The CDR3 spans 15 residues. The germline gives CDR1 LNHNV, CDR2 YYDKDF (reference sequence). This chain's CDR3 is CATSGGRQGTDTQYF. In DNA form, the CDR3 reads TGTGCCACCAGCGGAGGTCGACAGGGGACAGATACGCAGTATTTT.

The V and J genes are TRBV23-1 and TRBJ1-2; the D gene is possibly TRBD1 (6 bases). TRBV23-1 qualifies as an ORF whose function is uncertain. V lost 4 bases, J lost 8 bases, and 29 bases lay in between. CDR3 size: 18 residues. CDR3 in DNA: TGCGCCAGCAGTCCTCTCCACCGGCCGGGACACTTAATGGGAGGCTACACCTTC. Residues: CASSPLHRPGHLMGGYTF.

The chain employs TRBV25-1 and TRBJ2-1; 8 nucleotides align to TRBD1. The germline V gene has CDR1 MGHDK and CDR2 SYGVNS. Losses at the gene ends were 7 bases for V and 8 bases for J; bases not matched to a gene: 4. CDR3 size: 12 residues. The CDR3 protein is CASNSGGYEQFF. The CDR3 bases are TGTGCCAGCAACTCAGGGGGCTATGAGCAGTTCTTC.

Notes on this clone: One junction end does not reproduce the germline sequence, and a read error may be involved. This rearrangement joins TRBV19 to TRBJ2-5, with a possible D match to TRBD2 (5 bases). The CDR3 is made up of 13 amino acids. In germline, CDR1 is LNHDA, CDR2 SQIVND (reference sequence). CDR3 DNA: TGTGCCAGTAGTATATGGGCCCCCGAGGGCGAACACTTC. Translated, it gives CASSIWAPEGEHF.

This chain uses TRBV4-1 with TRBJ1-1; D gene ambiguous. The germline CDR1 and CDR2 sequences are MGHRA and YSYEKL. The CDR3 totals 15 residues. The V end was cut by 5 bases, the J end by 3 bases, with 16 bases between. The CDR3 DNA is TGCGCCAGCAGCACCTTAACAGCCCGAGACACTGAAGCTTTCTTT. This translates into CASSTLTARDTEAFF.

The CDR3 spells CASSVAGEGSYNEQFF. The DNA for the CDR3 is TGTGCCAGCAGCGTAGCAGGCGAGGGCTCCTACAATGAGCAGTTCTTC. The chain recombines TRBV9 with TRBJ2-1; weak D call: TRBD2 (5 bases). V lost 0 bases to trimming and J lost 0 bases, with 10 bases between them. Germline V gene data show CDR1 as SGDLS and CDR2 as YYNGEE. CDR3 size: 16 residues.

The V and J genes are TRBV5-8 and TRBJ2-5; 7 bases agree with TRBD2. V shed 2 bases and J 3 bases; nucleotides not matched to a gene: 4. Germline assignment: CDR1 SGHTS and CDR2 YDEGEE. CDR3 length: 14 amino acids. This chain's CDR3 is CASSFGGGEETQYF. For the CDR3, the DNA is TGTGCCAGCAGCTTCGGCGGGGGTGAAGAGACCCAGTACTTC.